This T cell receptor beta chain comes out of a study of cytomegalovirus exposure and HLA in healthy donors. Whole-study context: Some 85 million unique TCRs from HLA-typed donors were held in an early data release.

The PCR made use of 60 Vbeta and 13 Jbeta primers. This table comes from immunoSEQ multiplex PCR, and its TCRdb copy is limited to in-frame clones, with some not included. The data show 95,000 to 100,000 clones, about 80% seen once. About this clone: The antigen remains unidentified.

Trimming removed 5 bases from V and 2 bases from J, with 15 bases in between. Looked up from germline, CDR1 is SGHAT and CDR2 is FQNNGV. The CDR3 contains 15 residues. Study-level results: Per a prior analysis, the majority of TCR beta V segments were productive roughly 87% or roughly 30% of the time. A later analysis showed that HLA-associated TCR beta chains had undergone more clonal expansion than equally common others. An assumption of roughly uniform sequencing depth across donors underlay the presence/absence analyses.

The receptor was derived from a man between 35 and 55 years old in good health and CMV-seronegative. Sequenced: PBMCs. The chain uses TRBV11-2 and TRBJ1-1, with D possibly matching TRBD1 (6 bases). CDR3 nucleotides: TGTGCCAGCAGCGCCTACCGGGACACCAACACTGAAGCTTTCTTT. Translating it yields CASSAYRDTNTEAFF.